What follows are 29 T cell receptor beta chains derived from one specimen sequenced in a study of tumor and adjacent non-tumor tissue in lung cancer. A modified ARM-PCR protocol with three rounds of nested PCR amplified TCRbeta. From the multiplex PCR reads, TCRdb called clonotypes with MiXCR, one entry per CDR3 protein. The sample yields 100,000 or so distinct CDR3 sequences, 75% to 85% seen once. RNA was extracted from bulk tissue without any cell sorting. This non-tumor lung sample came from over 3 cm beyond the tumor edge. Sequencing was carried out using distant non-tumor lung tissue. The receptors stem from a man between 60 and 75 years old with small cell lung cancer.

Comment on this clonotype: The CDR3 ends on some other residue instead of the conserved phenylalanine or tryptophan, so this is likely a read error. The CDR3 is CASREQGSWETQYI. CDR3 sequence (DNA): TGTGCCAGCAGAGAACAGGGTTCTTGGGAGACCCAGTACATC. The chain couples TRBV7-9 to TRBJ2-5; weak D call: TRBD1 (6 bases). The CDR3 length is 14 residues. Trimming left V 6 bases short and J 5 bases short, with 16 bases between. The V gene's germline CDR1 is SEHNR and CDR2 FQNEAQ (reference sequence).

Many counts were recorded for this clonotype. The chain links TRBV20-1 to TRBJ2-1; 7 nucleotides match TRBD2. Germline CDR1 DFQATT, CDR2 SNEGSKA (reference sequence). The CDR3 spans 13 residues. The J segment lost 10 bases and the V segment lost 7 bases, leaving 13 bases of the junction unmatched. This CDR3 is CSVGGGGTREQFF. In nucleotides, the CDR3 is TGCAGTGTCGGTGGGGGGGGTACTAGGGAGCAGTTCTTC.

This chain joins TRBV11-3 and TRBJ2-1, with D uncertain. Germline V gene sequence: CDR1 SGHNT, CDR2 YENEEA. This CDR3 region has 15 residues. Deletions cut 5 bases from V and 13 bases from J, with 24 bases between. The CDR3 protein is CASSPKNKGYSEQFF. For the CDR3, the DNA is TGTGCCAGCAGCCCGAAAAACAAGGGTTACAGTGAACAGTTCTTC.

This clonotype appeared a few times. Germline and junction disagree at one end, which may indicate a read error. The chain combines TRBV4-1 with TRBJ2-7; TRBD2 matches 13 bases. This CDR3 contains 16 residues. In germline, CDR1 is MGHRA, CDR2 YSYEKL. The CDR3 region has the DNA TGTGCCAACAGTCCTGAACTAGCGGGAGGGCCCGGGGAGCAGTACTTC. This gives the protein CANSPELAGGPGEQYF.

In its sample, this clonotype was seen many times. This chain connects TRBV12-3 or TRBV12-4 to TRBJ1-1; D ambiguous. Trimming took 4 bases from V and 6 from J, leaving 18 bases between them. This CDR3 spans 15 amino acids. CDR3 loop: CASSSSVRRSAEAFF. The CDR3 DNA is TGTGCCAGCAGTTCCTCCGTCAGGAGGAGCGCTGAAGCTTTCTTT.

The J gene is TRBJ2-1, the V gene TRBV11-2; tentatively, D is TRBD1 or TRBD2 (5 bases each). The germline V gene encodes CDR1 SGHAT and CDR2 FQNNGV. The CDR3 has 14 amino acids. Trimming pared 10 bases from V and 6 bases from J, leaving 19 bases between. This chain's CDR3 is CANQKRQGCNEQFF. CDR3 bases: TGTGCCAACCAGAAGCGGCAGGGTTGCAATGAGCAGTTCTTC.

Turning to this clonotype: One end of the junction fails to match germline, which may point to a read error. The gene calls are TRBV5-5 and TRBJ2-2; D is undetermined. CDR1 is SGHKS and CDR2 is YYEKEE in the germline V gene (reference sequence). The CDR3 totals 13 residues. The CDR3 reads CASTPPHTAELFF. The CDR3 region has the DNA TGTGCCAGTACCCCCCCACACACCGCGGAGCTTTTTTTT. Full variable domain (outside the CDR3, taken from reference TRBV5-5 and TRBJ2-2): DAGVTQSPTHLIKTRGQQVTLRCSPISGHKSVSWYQQVLGQGPQFIFQYYEKEERGRGNFPDRFSARQFPNYSSELNVNALLLGDSALYLCASTPPHTAELFFGEGSRLTVL.

Concerning this clonotype itself: The junction shows a germline mismatch at one end, possibly a read error. The genes are TRBV10-3 and TRBJ1-1, with 7 bases fitting TRBD1. The CDR3 spans 13 residues. Germline CDR1 ENHRY, CDR2 SYGVKD. The DNA of the CDR3 is TGTACCATACGGGGGAGGGACAGCGACGAAGCTTTCTTT. It encodes CTIRGRDSDEAFF.

This clonotype has just one count. An end of the junction differs from the germline gene, which may be a read error. The chain links TRBV12-3 or TRBV12-4 to TRBJ2-2, with D tentatively TRBD1 (6 bases). The CDR3 runs 15 residues. As DNA, the CDR3 is TGTACCAGCAGTTTGTCACAGGGAAACACCGGGGAGCTGTTTTTT. Translated: CTSSLSQGNTGELFF.

This clonotype came up many times. The J gene is TRBJ2-5, the V gene TRBV6-1; 10 nucleotides line up with TRBD2. CDR3 size: 15 residues. The junction had 3 bases not matched to a gene; V was cut back by 3 bases and J by 2 bases. Germline CDR1 is MNHNS and CDR2 is SASEGT. The CDR3 is CASSELAGEQETQYF. CDR3 nucleotides: TGTGCCAGCAGTGAGCTAGCGGGAGAACAAGAGACCCAGTACTTC.

To note about this clonotype: A much larger clonotype is one base distant, so this may be a read error. This chain connects TRBV20-1 to TRBJ2-1; TRBD1 is a possible D gene (6 bases). The CDR3 is made up of 14 amino acids. V lost 5 bases, J lost 8 bases, and 19 bases lay in between. The V gene's germline CDR1 is DFQATT and CDR2 SNEGSKA (reference sequence). The CDR3 DNA reads TGCAGTGCTGGGTCAGGGGTAGAAAAGGATGAGCAGTTCTTC. This encodes CSAGSGVEKDEQFF.

Worth noting for this clonotype: Since a much larger clone is just one base distant, this may be a read error. The rearrangement links TRBV30 to TRBJ1-1; D is ambiguous. From germline, CDR1 is GTSNPN and CDR2 SVGIG (reference sequence). The CDR3 has 11 amino acids. CDR3 loop: CAWSLNAEAFF. The CDR3 DNA reads as TGTGCCTGGAGTTTGAACGCTGAAGCTTTCTTT.

Worth noting for this clonotype: The missing conserved phenylalanine or tryptophan at the end of this CDR3 makes a read error likely. The chain couples TRBV5-6 to TRBJ2-3; D could derive from TRBD1 or TRBD2 (5 bases each). The germline V gene encodes CDR1 SGHDT and CDR2 YYEEEE. The CDR3 length is 15 residues. Trimming removed 8 bases at V and 2 bases at J, with 18 bases between. The CDR3 DNA is TGTGCCAGTAGCCTGGGACGGAGGAACACAGATACGCAGTATATT. This codes for CASSLGRRNTDTQYI.

This clonotype was recorded a few times. A much larger clonotype is one base distant, so this may be a read error. The rearrangement uses TRBV7-9 and TRBJ1-4, with D hard to call. CDR1 is SEHNR and CDR2 is FQNEAQ in the germline V gene (reference sequence). The CDR3 totals 14 residues. CDR3 nucleotides: TGTGGCAGCAGCTTAAACTCATTGAGTGAAAAACTGTTTTTT. It translates to CGSSLNSLSEKLFF. Using reference TRBV7-9 and TRBJ1-4 for the parts outside the CDR3, the full variable domain is DTGVSQNPRHKITKRGQNVTFRCDPISEHNRLYWYRQTLGQGPEFLTYFQNEAQLEKSRLLSDRFSAERPKGSFSTLEIQRTEQGDSAMYLCGSSLNSLSEKLFFGSGTQLSVL.

The V call is TRBV6-5, the J call TRBJ2-3; the D gene could be TRBD1 or TRBD2 (6 bases each). V was cut by 4 bases and J by 8 bases, with 13 bases left in between. CDR3 length equals 13 residues. Germline V lookup: CDR1 MNHEY, CDR2 SVGAGI. CDR3 protein: CASSFGGTRTQYF. CDR3 DNA sequence: TGTGCCAGCAGTTTCGGGGGCACACGTACGCAGTATTTT.

This sequence joins TRBV20-1 and TRBJ2-7, with 8 bases aligning to TRBD2. Germline trimming cut 3 bases from V and 7 bases from J; bases unmatched to any gene: 8. The CDR3 consists of 13 residues. Germline V CDR1 and CDR2: DFQATT, SNEGSKA (reference sequence). The CDR3 DNA follows: TGCAGTGCTAGTGAAGCGGGAGTACGGGAGCAGTACTTC. Its protein is CSASEAGVREQYF.

This clonotype has only a few counts. Since a much larger clone is just one base distant, this may be a read error. The J gene is TRBJ1-1, the V gene TRBV29-1, with a possible D match to TRBD1 (6 bases). Per the germline V gene, CDR1 is SQVTM and CDR2 is ANQGSEA. The CDR3 loop spans 13 amino acids. This chain's CDR3 is CSVGAEGGTEALF. The CDR3 nucleotides are TGCAGCGTTGGAGCTGAGGGGGGGACTGAAGCTCTCTTT.

The rearrangement uses TRBV7-9 and TRBJ2-7; a weak D match, TRBD2 (5 bases). Trimming removed 5 bases at V and 9 bases at J, with 17 bases between. The CDR3 loop spans 13 amino acids. From germline, CDR1 is SEHNR and CDR2 FQNEAQ (reference sequence). CDR3 nucleotides: TGTGCCAGCAGCCCCATCACCCGGGGTGCGCAGTACTTC. It encodes CASSPITRGAQYF.

Regarding this clonotype: One end of the junction is discordant with germline, which a read error may explain. The chain recombines TRBV4-2 with TRBJ2-7, with 8 bases that match TRBD1. CDR1 is LGHNA, CDR2 YNFKEQ, per germline. The CDR3 covers 15 residues. The CDR3 DNA reads TGTGCCAGCAGCCAAGAACGGACAGGGCCCTACGAGCAGTATTTC. Translated: CASSQERTGPYEQYF.

Points on this clonotype: A read error may account for a junction end that differs from germline. V usage is TRBV11-2 and J usage is TRBJ1-1; 7 bases are a match to TRBD1. The CDR3 spans 17 residues. Germline CDR1 SGHAT, CDR2 FQNNGV. CDR3 region: CANSLTGVVGRNTEAFF. The CDR3 bases are TGTGCTAACAGCTTAACAGGGGTCGTGGGTAGAAACACTGAGGCTTTCTTT.

Of note for this clonotype: The conserved final phenylalanine or tryptophan is absent from the CDR3, which likely points to a read error. V gene TRBV6-6 combines with J gene TRBJ1-2; unclear D gene. CDR1 MNHNY and CDR2 SVGAGI come from the germline V gene (reference sequence). V lost 8 bases, J lost 1 base, and 11 bases lay in between. This CDR3 comprises 13 residues. CDR3 DNA: TGTGCCAGCGCGACCACGAATAACTATGGCTACACCCTC. This codes for CASATTNNYGYTL.

Turning to this clonotype: One junction end does not reproduce the germline sequence, and a read error may be involved. The chain combines TRBV20-1 with TRBJ1-2; TRBD1 aligns across 7 bases. This CDR3 comprises 15 residues. CDR1 DFQATT and CDR2 SNEGSKA come from the germline V gene (reference sequence). DNA for the CDR3: TGCAGTACTAGCGGTCAGGGGGGCCCTAACTATGGCTACATCTTC. It codes for CSTSGQGGPNYGYIF.

Concerning this clonotype itself: The junction departs from the called germline gene at one end, perhaps through a read error. This sequence joins TRBV29-1 and TRBJ2-1; perhaps TRBD2 as D (5 bases). Germline CDR1 is SQVTM and CDR2 is ANQGSEA. The CDR3 extends over 15 amino acids. The CDR3 sequence is CSVAHLERERNEQFF. In nucleotides, the CDR3 is TGCAGTGTTGCACATCTAGAGAGGGAGAGGAATGAGCAGTTCTTC.

Of note for this clonotype: One end of the junction is discordant with germline, which a read error may explain. The chain couples TRBV20-1 to TRBJ2-1; the match to TRBD2 covers 10 bases. CDR3 length: 14 residues. Germline values: CDR1 DFQATT, CDR2 SNEGSKA (reference sequence). This CDR3 is CSDSGASGSYEQLF. The CDR3 nucleotides are TGCAGTGACTCAGGGGCTAGCGGGAGTTATGAGCAATTGTTC.

On this clonotype: A read error may produce the germline difference seen at one junction end. The chain has TRBV6-5 and TRBJ2-1; maybe TRBD2 (5 bases). Germline CDR1 is MNHEY and CDR2 is SVGAGI. This CDR3 is 14 amino acids long. The CDR3 bases are TGTACCAGTCGCCGCGGGTCTCCCTTGGCGGAGCAGTTCTTC. Residues: CTSRRGSPLAEQFF.

Comments on this clonotype: A junction boundary mismatches the germline segment, possibly from a read error. The rearrangement joins TRBV11-2 to TRBJ2-7, with D possibly matching TRBD2 (6 bases). The CDR3 covers 13 residues. The germline V gene encodes CDR1 SGHAT and CDR2 FQNNGV. The CDR3 DNA is TGTGACAGCAGCTTAGAGTACGGGGGTGAACAGTACTTC. Translating gives CDSSLEYGGEQYF. The variable domain in full, completed from reference TRBV11-2 and TRBJ2-7, reads EAGVAQSPRYKIIEKRQSVAFWCNPISGHATLYWYQQILGQGPKLLIQFQNNGVVDDSQLPKDRFSAERLKGVDSTLKIQPAKLEDSAVYLCDSSLEYGGEQYFGPGTRLTVT.

The rearrangement joins TRBV7-8 to TRBJ1-5; D may be TRBD1 (5 bases). V lost 5 bases and J lost 0, with 17 bases in between. Germline CDR1 and CDR2: SGHVS and FQNEAQ. The CDR3 covers 17 residues. CDR3 protein: CASSAYLAGFSNQPQHF. The DNA for the CDR3 is TGTGCCAGCAGCGCATACCTGGCAGGGTTTAGCAATCAGCCCCAGCATTTT. Filled out from reference TRBV7-8 and TRBJ1-5, the complete variable domain reads GAGVSQSPRYKVAKRGQDVALRCDPISGHVSLFWYQQALGQGPEFLTYFQNEAQLDKSGLPSDRFFAERPEGSVSTLKIQRTQQEDSAVYLCASSAYLAGFSNQPQHFGDGTRLSIL.

Of note for this clonotype: A read error is likely, as this CDR3 ends without the conserved phenylalanine or tryptophan. The chain has TRBV20-1 and TRBJ1-1, with 7 bases that match TRBD1. V lost 4 bases and J lost 1; bases outside the gene matches: 9. Germline V CDR1 and CDR2: DFQATT, SNEGSKA (reference sequence). The CDR3 consists of 15 residues. The CDR3 nucleotides are TGCAGTGCTACAGACGCAGGGGGGTGGAACACTGAAGCTTTCTTA. It encodes CSATDAGGWNTEAFL.

This chain joins TRBV12-3 or TRBV12-4 and TRBJ2-1; 9 bases fit TRBD2. The J call may be in error: the DNA end matches TRBJ2-7 better. CDR3 size: 15 residues. CDR3 amino acids: CASSPQGGRANEQYF. In DNA, the CDR3 is TGTGCCAGCAGTCCCCAAGGCGGGAGGGCCAATGAGCAGTACTTC.